A single sample gave rise to the 2 T cell receptor beta chains below, sequenced in a study of T cell responses to AZD1222 COVID-19 vaccine. The table came from immunoSEQ multiplex PCR; TCRdb's copy has only in-frame clones and leaves some out. The sample carries 95,000 to 150,000 clones, roughly nine tenths recorded once. The sample consisted of peripheral blood, taken on day 0 of AZD1222 vaccination. These receptors originate from an adult in good health.

The rearrangement links TRBV20-1 to TRBJ2-1; 8 bases align to TRBD2. V shed 3 bases, J shed 6 bases, and the junction held 4 bases outside the gene matches. Germline loops: CDR1 DFQATT, CDR2 SNEGSKA (reference sequence). This CDR3 contains 13 residues. The CDR3 DNA sequence: TGCAGTGCTAGTCTAGCGGGCCTCAATGAGCAGTTCTTC. Protein: CSASLAGLNEQFF.

The chain couples TRBV9 to TRBJ2-1, with D perhaps matching TRBD2 (5 bases). The germline CDR1 and CDR2 sequences are SGDLS and YYNGEE. V lost 3 bases to trimming and J lost 0 bases, with 10 bases between them. The CDR3 spans 15 residues. CDR3 sequence reads: CASSGTPSSYNEQFF. CDR3 nucleotide sequence: TGTGCCAGCAGCGGGACTCCGAGCTCCTACAATGAGCAGTTCTTC.